The 21 T cell receptor beta chains below all came from one sample that was sequenced in a study of regulatory dendritic cells for organ transplantation. The table came from immunoSEQ multiplex PCR; TCRdb's copy has only in-frame clones and leaves some out. The sample shows 34,000 or so clones, around nine tenths of them seen only once. Specimen: naive CD4+ T cells from blood. Documented subset: CD45RA+ naive T cells. The receptors here all came from a human donor in good health.

This chain links TRBV7-9 with TRBJ1-1, with 7 nucleotides matching TRBD1. The CDR3 is 14 amino acids. The germline gives CDR1 SEHNR, CDR2 FQNEAQ (reference sequence). Losses at the gene ends were 5 bases for V and 0 bases for J; bases not matched to a gene: 3. For the CDR3, the DNA is TGTGCCAGCAGCCAAGGACAGGTGAACACTGAAGCTTTCTTT. This codes for CASSQGQVNTEAFF.

This chain joins TRBV7-9 and TRBJ2-2, with 7 bases that match TRBD1. Losses at the gene ends were 1 base for V and 2 bases for J; bases not matched to a gene: 13. The CDR3 is made up of 19 amino acids. CDR1 is SEHNR and CDR2 is FQNEAQ in the germline V gene (reference sequence). CDR3 in DNA: TGTGCCAGCAGCTTAGGTACCTGGGGACAGAGTAAAAACACCGGGGAGCTGTTTTTT. Translating it yields CASSLGTWGQSKNTGELFF. Looking up the rest from reference TRBV7-9 and TRBJ2-2 gives the full variable domain: DTGVSQNPRHKITKRGQNVTFRCDPISEHNRLYWYRQTLGQGPEFLTYFQNEAQLEKSRLLSDRFSAERPKGSFSTLEIQRTEQGDSAMYLCASSLGTWGQSKNTGELFFGEGSRLTVL.

The genes are TRBV9 and TRBJ1-6; 9 bases match TRBD1. CDR3 size: 16 residues. V lost 0 bases, J lost 13 bases, and 11 bases stayed unmatched. CDR1 is SGDLS, CDR2 YYNGEE, per germline. The CDR3 region is CASSVEGQGGFGPLHF. The CDR3 DNA follows: TGTGCCAGCAGCGTAGAGGGACAGGGCGGATTCGGGCCCCTCCACTTT.

The rearrangement links TRBV5-6 to TRBJ2-3, with a tentative D call TRBD1 (7 bases). Trimming took off 4 bases at V and 1 base at J, with 16 bases between the two ends. The germline CDR1 and CDR2 sequences are SGHDT and YYEEEE. The CDR3 is made up of 16 amino acids. The CDR3 here is CASSRNFRGGTDTQYF. The CDR3 DNA reads as TGTGCCAGCAGCCGAAACTTCAGGGGGGGCACAGATACGCAGTATTTT.

The chain links TRBV28 to TRBJ2-5, with D possibly being TRBD1 (5 bases). Trimming removed 3 bases at V and 4 bases at J, with 12 bases between. The CDR3 loop spans 14 amino acids. Germline lookup yields CDR1 MDHEN and CDR2 SYDVKM. In nucleotides, the CDR3 is TGTGCCAGCAGTTTGCAGGGCTCGGGAGAGACCCAGTACTTC. Amino acid sequence: CASSLQGSGETQYF.

The V call is TRBV18, the J call TRBJ1-3; maybe TRBD1 (5 bases). Germline CDR1 and CDR2: KGHSH and LQKENI. The CDR3 extends over 15 amino acids. The ends were cut back, 5 bases at V and 1 base at J, with 12 bases in the middle. Here the CDR3 reads CASSATVGSGNTIYF. CDR3 nucleotide sequence: TGTGCCAGCTCAGCGACAGTAGGATCTGGAAACACCATATATTTT.

The chain links TRBV6-5 to TRBJ1-6, with D uncertain. CDR1 and CDR2 from the germline V gene are MNHEY and SVGAGI. Deletions cut 9 bases from V and 7 bases from J, with 7 bases between. The CDR3 totals 11 residues. CDR3 in amino acids: CASGRNSPLHF. The CDR3 DNA sequence: TGTGCCAGTGGGCGGAATTCACCCCTCCACTTT.

The chain is built from TRBV6-5 and TRBJ2-3; a possible D gene is TRBD1 (5 bases). Trimming removed 0 bases at V and 9 bases at J, with 13 bases between. CDR1 is MNHEY, CDR2 SVGAGI, per germline. The CDR3 has 14 residues. The CDR3 loop is CASSYSFPGRTQYF. Written as DNA, the CDR3 is TGTGCCAGCAGTTACTCATTCCCAGGGCGCACGCAGTATTTT.

The chain joins TRBV27 to TRBJ1-1; no reliable D call. The germline gives CDR1 MNHEY, CDR2 SMNVEV (reference sequence). The CDR3 has 17 amino acids. The germline V and J ends were trimmed by 3 bases and 5 bases, with 22 bases remaining between them. The CDR3 sequence is CASSFYEGRPAWTEAFF. CDR3 sequence (DNA): TGTGCCAGCAGTTTTTATGAAGGGCGTCCTGCGTGGACTGAAGCTTTCTTT.

V usage is TRBV23-1 and J usage is TRBJ1-2; D is undetermined. TRBV23-1 is an ORF, with its function uncertain. The CDR3 has 14 residues. V lost 0 bases and J 5 bases, leaving 10 bases between the germline ends. CDR3 loop: CASSQSPAPYGYTF. As DNA, the CDR3 is TGCGCCAGCAGTCAATCACCAGCGCCATATGGCTACACCTTC.

This sequence joins TRBV30 and TRBJ2-7; the D is unclear. The V end was cut by 3 bases, the J end by 2 bases, with 17 bases between. This CDR3 comprises 15 residues. Germline CDR1 is GTSNPN and CDR2 is SVGIG (reference sequence). CDR3 residues: CAWRSPWLQAYEQYF. CDR3 nucleotide sequence: TGTGCCTGGAGATCTCCATGGTTGCAGGCCTACGAGCAGTACTTC.

The chain links TRBV19 to TRBJ2-3; D uncertain. V gave up 6 bases and J gave up 4 bases, with 14 bases separating them. Germline CDR1 reads LNHDA; CDR2 reads SQIVND (reference sequence). The CDR3 consists of 14 residues. The DNA of the CDR3 is TGTGCCAGTAGCCCTTCGGGCAAGGCAGATACGCAGTATTTT. This codes for CASSPSGKADTQYF.

The chain has TRBV4-3 and TRBJ1-6, with D hard to call. V dropped 0 bases and J dropped 9 bases, with 15 bases sitting between them. The germline gives CDR1 LGHNA, CDR2 YSLEER. This CDR3 has 16 amino acids. The CDR3 coding sequence is TGCGCCAGCAGCCAAGAAAACTACGGGATACGTTCACCCCTCCACTTT. Protein sequence: CASSQENYGIRSPLHF.

This chain joins TRBV7-3 and TRBJ2-2; 11 bases map to TRBD1. V shed 5 bases, J shed 2 bases, and the junction held 4 bases outside the gene matches. CDR1 is SGHTA and CDR2 is FQGTGA in the germline V gene. The CDR3 has 16 amino acids. CDR3: CASSLRTGGNTGELFF. The CDR3 DNA follows: TGTGCCAGCAGCCTCAGGACAGGGGGCAACACCGGGGAGCTGTTTTTT.

The J gene is TRBJ1-4, the V gene TRBV7-6; no firm D call. CDR3 length: 16 amino acids. V lost 2 bases to trimming and J lost 3 bases, with 13 bases between them. The V gene's germline CDR1 is SGHVS and CDR2 FNYEAQ. CDR3 residues: CASSLNRAVANEKLFF. The CDR3, as DNA: TGTGCCAGCAGCTTAAATAGGGCAGTTGCTAATGAAAAACTGTTTTTT.

This clone has only a few counts. V usage is TRBV4-1 and J usage is TRBJ1-1; no firm D call. The germline CDR1 and CDR2 sequences are MGHRA and YSYEKL. This CDR3 spans 14 amino acids. Deletions cut 1 base from V and 6 bases from J, with 12 bases between. The DNA for the CDR3 is TGCGCCAGCAGCCAAGTGGGTGGTAATGCTGAAGCTTTCTTT. Translated, it gives CASSQVGGNAEAFF.

The chain combines TRBV27 with TRBJ2-3; a weak D match, TRBD2 (5 bases). The germline CDR1 and CDR2 sequences are MNHEY and SMNVEV (reference sequence). The CDR3 runs to 16 residues. V lost 3 bases and J lost 0, with 13 bases in between. CDR3 nucleotide sequence: TGTGCCAGCAGTTTTGGACGGACTCGAAGCACAGATACGCAGTATTTT. As protein: CASSFGRTRSTDTQYF.

The rearrangement uses TRBV29-1 and TRBJ1-5; D remains unclear. V was clipped by 6 bases and J by 1 base, with 10 bases between them. Germline loops: CDR1 SQVTM, CDR2 ANQGSEA. The CDR3 is 13 amino acids. CDR3 coding DNA: TGCAGCGTCCTCGTGGGAAGCAATCAGCCCCAGCATTTT. The encoded protein is CSVLVGSNQPQHF.

This clone came up a few times. The J gene is TRBJ1-6, the V gene TRBV11-2, with D unresolved. The CDR3 is 17 amino acids. CDR1 is SGHAT and CDR2 is FQNNGV in the germline V gene. Trimming cost V 3 bases and J 3 bases, with 15 bases left between them. CDR3 loop: CASSFRGATLYNSPLHF. The DNA of the CDR3 is TGTGCCAGCAGCTTCCGGGGTGCCACCCTCTATAATTCACCCCTCCACTTT. The whole variable domain, remainder taken from reference TRBV11-2 and TRBJ1-6, is EAGVAQSPRYKIIEKRQSVAFWCNPISGHATLYWYQQILGQGPKLLIQFQNNGVVDDSQLPKDRFSAERLKGVDSTLKIQPAKLEDSAVYLCASSFRGATLYNSPLHFGNGTRLTVT.

J is TRBJ1-3 and V is TRBV11-2; D perhaps matches TRBD1 (5 bases). Germline CDR1 and CDR2: SGHAT and FQNNGV. V shed 10 bases and J shed 0 bases, with 13 bases lying between them. The CDR3 is 14 residues long. The CDR3 sequence is CATQKGSSGNTIYF. DNA of the CDR3: TGTGCCACCCAAAAGGGGAGCTCTGGAAACACCATATATTTT.

The chain is built from TRBV19 and TRBJ2-4; D is unclear. CDR1 is LNHDA, CDR2 SQIVND, per germline (reference sequence). Trimming left V 6 bases short and J 0 bases short, with 18 bases between. The CDR3 spans 17 residues. Written as DNA, the CDR3 is TGTGCCAGTAGCCGCCCTCTAGAGACCATAGCCAAAAACATTCAGTACTTC. Residues: CASSRPLETIAKNIQYF.